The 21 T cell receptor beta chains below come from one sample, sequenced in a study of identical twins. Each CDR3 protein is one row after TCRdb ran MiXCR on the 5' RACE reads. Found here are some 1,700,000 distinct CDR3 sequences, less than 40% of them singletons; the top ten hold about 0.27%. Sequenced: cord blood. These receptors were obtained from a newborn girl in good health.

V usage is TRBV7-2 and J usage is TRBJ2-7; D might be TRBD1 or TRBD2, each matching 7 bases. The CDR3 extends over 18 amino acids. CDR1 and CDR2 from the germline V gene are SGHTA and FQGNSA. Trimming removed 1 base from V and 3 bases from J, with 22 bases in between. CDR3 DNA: TGTGCCAGCAGCTTAGTCGTAGTGACAGGGAGGGGTTTCTACGAGCAGTACTTC. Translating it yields CASSLVVVTGRGFYEQYF. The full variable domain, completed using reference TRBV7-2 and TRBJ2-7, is GAGVSQSPSNKVTEKGKDVELRCDPISGHTALYWYRQSLGQGLEFLIYFQGNSAPDKSGLPSDRFSAERTGGSVSTLTIQRTQQEDSAVYLCASSLVVVTGRGFYEQYFGPGTRLTVT.

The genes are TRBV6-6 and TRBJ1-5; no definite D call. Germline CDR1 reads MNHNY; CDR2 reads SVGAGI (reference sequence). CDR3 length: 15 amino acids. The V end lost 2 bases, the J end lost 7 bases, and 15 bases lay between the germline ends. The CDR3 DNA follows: TGTGCCAGCAGTTACCTTTTAGGCTGGACCCAGCCCCAGCATTTT. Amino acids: CASSYLLGWTQPQHF.

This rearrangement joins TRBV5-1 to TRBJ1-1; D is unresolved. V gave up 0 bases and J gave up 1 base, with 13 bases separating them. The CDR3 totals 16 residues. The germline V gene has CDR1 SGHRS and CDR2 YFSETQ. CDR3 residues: CASSLARRPQNTEAFF. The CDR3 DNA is TGCGCCAGCAGCTTGGCCCGTAGACCCCAGAACACTGAAGCTTTCTTT.

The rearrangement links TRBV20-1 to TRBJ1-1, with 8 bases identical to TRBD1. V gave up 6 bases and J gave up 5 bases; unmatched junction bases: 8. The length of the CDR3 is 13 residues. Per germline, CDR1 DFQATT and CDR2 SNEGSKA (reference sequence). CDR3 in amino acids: CSAEGTGRTEAFF. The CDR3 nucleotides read TGCAGTGCAGAAGGGACAGGTAGGACTGAAGCTTTCTTT.

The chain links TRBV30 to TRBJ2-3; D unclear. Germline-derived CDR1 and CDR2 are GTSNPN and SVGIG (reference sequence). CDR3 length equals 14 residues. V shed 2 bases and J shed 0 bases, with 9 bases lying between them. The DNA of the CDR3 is TGTGCCTGGAGTCGGGCAAGAAGCACAGATACGCAGTATTTT. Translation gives CAWSRARSTDTQYF. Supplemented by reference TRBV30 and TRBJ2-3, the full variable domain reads SQTIHQWPATLVQPVGSPLSLECTVEGTSNPNLYWYRQAAGRGLQLLFYSVGIGQISSEVPQNLSASRPQDRQFILSSKKLLLSDSGFYLCAWSRARSTDTQYFGPGTRLTVL.

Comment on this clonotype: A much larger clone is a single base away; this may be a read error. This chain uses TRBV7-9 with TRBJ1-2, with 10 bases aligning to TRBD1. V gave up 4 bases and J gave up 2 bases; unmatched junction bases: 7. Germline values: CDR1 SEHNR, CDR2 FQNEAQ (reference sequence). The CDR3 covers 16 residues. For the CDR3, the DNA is TGTGCCAGCAGCTCACACCAGGACAGGGGGAACTATGGCTACACCTTC. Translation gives CASSSHQDRGNYGYTF.

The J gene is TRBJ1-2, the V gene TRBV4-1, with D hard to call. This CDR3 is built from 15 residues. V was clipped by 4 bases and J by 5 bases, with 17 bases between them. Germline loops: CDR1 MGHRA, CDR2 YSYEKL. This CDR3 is CASSRERRGGYGYTF. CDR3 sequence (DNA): TGCGCCAGCAGCCGAGAACGTCGGGGAGGGTATGGCTACACCTTC.

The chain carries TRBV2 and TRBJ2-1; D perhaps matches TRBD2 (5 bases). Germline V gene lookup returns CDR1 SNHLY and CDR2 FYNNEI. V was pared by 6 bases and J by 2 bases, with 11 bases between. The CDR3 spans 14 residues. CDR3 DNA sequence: TGTGCCAGCAGGACCCCACTAGCCTACAATGAGCAGTTCTTC. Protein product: CASRTPLAYNEQFF.

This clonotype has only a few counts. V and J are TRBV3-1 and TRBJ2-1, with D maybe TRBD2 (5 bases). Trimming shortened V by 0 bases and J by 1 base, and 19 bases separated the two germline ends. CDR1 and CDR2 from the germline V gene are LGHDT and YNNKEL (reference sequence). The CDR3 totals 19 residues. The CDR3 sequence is CASSQEGASLGESYNEQFF. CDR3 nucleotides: TGTGCCAGCAGCCAAGAGGGTGCTAGCTTAGGAGAATCCTACAATGAGCAGTTCTTC.

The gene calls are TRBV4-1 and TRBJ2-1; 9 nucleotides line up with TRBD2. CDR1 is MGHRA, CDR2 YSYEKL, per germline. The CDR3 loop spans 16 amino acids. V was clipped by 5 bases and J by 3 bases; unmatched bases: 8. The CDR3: CASSFLAGQIYNEQFF. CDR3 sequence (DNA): TGCGCCAGCAGCTTCCTAGCGGGGCAAATCTACAATGAGCAGTTCTTC.

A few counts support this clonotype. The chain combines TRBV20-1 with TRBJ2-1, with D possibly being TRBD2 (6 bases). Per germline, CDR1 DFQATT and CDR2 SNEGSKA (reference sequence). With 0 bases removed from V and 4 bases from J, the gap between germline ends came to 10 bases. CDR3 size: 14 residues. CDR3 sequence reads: CSARDLGGYNEQFF. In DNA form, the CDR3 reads TGCAGTGCTAGAGATCTGGGGGGTTACAATGAGCAGTTCTTC.

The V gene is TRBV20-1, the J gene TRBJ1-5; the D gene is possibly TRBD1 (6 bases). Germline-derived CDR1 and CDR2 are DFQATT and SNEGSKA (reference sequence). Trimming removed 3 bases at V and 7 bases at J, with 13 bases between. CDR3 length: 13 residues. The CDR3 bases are TGCAGTGCTAGTGGGGGCCTCGGGCAGCCCCAGCATTTT. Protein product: CSASGGLGQPQHF.

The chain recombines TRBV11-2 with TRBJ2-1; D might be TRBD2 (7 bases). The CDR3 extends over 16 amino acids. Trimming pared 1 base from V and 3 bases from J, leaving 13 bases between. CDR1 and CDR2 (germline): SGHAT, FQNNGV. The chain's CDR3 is CASSLGGGGGYNEQFF. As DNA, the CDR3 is TGTGCCAGCAGCTTAGGGGGAGGGGGGGGCTACAATGAGCAGTTCTTC.

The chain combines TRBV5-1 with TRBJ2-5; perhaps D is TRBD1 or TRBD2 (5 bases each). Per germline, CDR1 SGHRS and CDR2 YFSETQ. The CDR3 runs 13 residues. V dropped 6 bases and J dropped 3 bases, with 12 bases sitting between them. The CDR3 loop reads CASTRDQKETQYF. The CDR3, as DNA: TGCGCCAGCACCCGGGACCAAAAAGAGACCCAGTACTTC.

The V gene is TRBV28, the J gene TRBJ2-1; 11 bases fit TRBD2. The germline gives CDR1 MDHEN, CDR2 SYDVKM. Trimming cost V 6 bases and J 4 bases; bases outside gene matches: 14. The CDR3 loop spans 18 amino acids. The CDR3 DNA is TGTGCCAGCAGCCGCGTACTAGCGGGAGAAGGCTTGTACAATGAGCAGTTCTTC. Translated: CASSRVLAGEGLYNEQFF.

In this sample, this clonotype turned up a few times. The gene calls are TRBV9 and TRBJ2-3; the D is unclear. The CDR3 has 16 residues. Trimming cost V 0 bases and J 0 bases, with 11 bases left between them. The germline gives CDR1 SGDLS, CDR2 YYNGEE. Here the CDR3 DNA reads TGTGCCAGCAGCGTAGGAGCGTTCACTAGCACAGATACGCAGTATTTT. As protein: CASSVGAFTSTDTQYF.

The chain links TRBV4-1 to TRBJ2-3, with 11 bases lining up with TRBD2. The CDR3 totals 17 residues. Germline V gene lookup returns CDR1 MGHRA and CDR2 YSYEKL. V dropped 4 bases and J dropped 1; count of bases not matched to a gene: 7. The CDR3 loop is CASSLRPGLAGTDTQYF. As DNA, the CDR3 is TGCGCCAGCAGCCTAAGGCCGGGACTAGCGGGCACAGATACGCAGTATTTT.

CDR3 nucleotides: TGTGCCAGCAGCTTGGCCTACGTCTATGGCTACACCTTC. Residues: CASSLAYVYGYTF. The chain combines TRBV5-5 with TRBJ1-2; D gene ambiguous. This CDR3 is 13 amino acids long. Trimming cost V 0 bases and J 4 bases, with 7 bases left between them. The germline CDR1 and CDR2 sequences are SGHKS and YYEKEE (reference sequence).

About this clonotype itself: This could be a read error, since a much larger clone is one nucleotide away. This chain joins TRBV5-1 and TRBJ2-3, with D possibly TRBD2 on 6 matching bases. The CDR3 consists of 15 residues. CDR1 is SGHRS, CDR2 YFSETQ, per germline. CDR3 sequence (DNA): TGCGTCAGCACCCTGGGAACTAGCCTCAGAGATACGCAGTATTTT. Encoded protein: CVSTLGTSLRDTQYF.

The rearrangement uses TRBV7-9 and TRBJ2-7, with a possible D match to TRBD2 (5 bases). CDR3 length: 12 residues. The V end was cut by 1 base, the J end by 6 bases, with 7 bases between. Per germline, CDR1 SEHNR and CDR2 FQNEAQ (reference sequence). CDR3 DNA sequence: TGTGCCAGCAGCTTAGGGCGGGTCGAGCAGTACTTC. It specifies CASSLGRVEQYF.

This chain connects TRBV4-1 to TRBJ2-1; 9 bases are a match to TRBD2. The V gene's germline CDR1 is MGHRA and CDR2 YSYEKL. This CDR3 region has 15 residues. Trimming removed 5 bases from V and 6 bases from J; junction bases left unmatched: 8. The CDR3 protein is CASSSRREGSNEQFF. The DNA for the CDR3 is TGCGCCAGCAGCTCGAGGCGGGAGGGTAGCAATGAGCAGTTCTTC.